The 32 T cell receptor beta chains below all came from one sample that was sequenced in a study of cytomegalovirus exposure and HLA in healthy donors. A multiplex PCR was run with 60 Vbeta primers and 13 Jbeta primers. Measured with immunoSEQ multiplex PCR; TCRdb has only the in-frame clones, and not every one. Of about 120,000 clones in the sample, 70% to 75% were seen once. The sequencing sample was made of PBMCs. The receptors stem from a woman under 30 in good health and CMV-seronegative.

The chain is built from TRBV30 and TRBJ2-5; 8 bases match TRBD1. The germline V gene has CDR1 GTSNPN and CDR2 SVGIG (reference sequence). The ends lost 2 bases at V and 9 bases at J; junction bases unmatched: 14. The CDR3 is 15 residues long. The CDR3 coding sequence is TGTGCCTGGAGTCCCTCCCGGACAGGGAGTGGACCCCAGTACTTC. Protein: CAWSPSRTGSGPQYF.

The genes are TRBV7-9 and TRBJ2-2, with 8 bases lining up with TRBD1. In germline, CDR1 is SEHNR, CDR2 FQNEAQ (reference sequence). The CDR3 consists of 17 residues. Germline trimming cut 5 bases from V and 4 bases from J; bases unmatched to any gene: 12. This CDR3 is CASSQTKGTGGTGELFF. The CDR3 DNA reads TGTGCCAGCAGCCAAACTAAAGGGACAGGCGGCACCGGGGAGCTGTTTTTT.

V and J are TRBV27 and TRBJ2-7; 8 bases fit TRBD2. The CDR3 runs 15 residues. Germline CDR1 and CDR2: MNHEY and SMNVEV (reference sequence). Trimming cost V 0 bases and J 5 bases; bases outside gene matches: 6. DNA for the CDR3: TGTGCCAGCAGTTTATCGCGGGGGGCGCTTAACGAGCAGTACTTC. Residues: CASSLSRGALNEQYF.

This clone has more than one count but fewer than ten. The chain couples TRBV28 to TRBJ2-7; 9 bases map to TRBD2. The ends lost 6 bases at V and 3 bases at J; junction bases unmatched: 9. The CDR3 covers 15 residues. Germline lookup yields CDR1 MDHEN and CDR2 SYDVKM. CDR3 coding DNA: TGTGCCAGCAGCCAAAGCGGGGGGAAGAACTACGAGCAGTACTTC. Its translation is CASSQSGGKNYEQYF.

The chain couples TRBV6-5 to TRBJ1-1; D call uncertain. Trimming stripped 4 bases from V and 3 bases from J, with 9 bases between. The CDR3 sequence is 13 residues long. Germline V gives CDR1 MNHEY, CDR2 SVGAGI. The CDR3 spells CASSLSRYTEAFF. CDR3 coding DNA: TGTGCCAGCAGTTTGTCCAGGTACACTGAAGCTTTCTTT.

This clone has more than one count but fewer than ten. The chain joins TRBV6-5 to TRBJ2-3; D unclear. The CDR3 totals 11 residues. CDR1 is MNHEY and CDR2 is SVGAGI in the germline V gene. Trimming removed 6 bases from V and 6 bases from J, with 7 bases in between. CDR3 DNA sequence: TGTGCCAGCAGGGTCGGGGATACGCAGTATTTT. The encoded protein is CASRVGDTQYF.

This clone was seen a few times. The chain employs TRBV30 and TRBJ2-6; D possibly corresponds to TRBD2 (6 bases). Per the germline V gene, CDR1 is GTSNPN and CDR2 is SVGIG (reference sequence). The CDR3 has 13 residues. V shed 5 bases and J shed 2 bases, with 7 bases lying between them. CDR3 loop: CAWRGTGANVLTF. In nucleotides, the CDR3 is TGTGCCTGGCGGGGGACTGGGGCCAACGTCCTGACTTTC.

The chain uses TRBV7-6 and TRBJ2-5; the D gene is possibly TRBD2 (5 bases). This CDR3 region has 13 residues. V lost 5 bases and J lost 5, with 12 bases in between. Germline values: CDR1 SGHVS, CDR2 FNYEAQ. DNA of the CDR3: TGTGCCAGCAGCCGGGGTGGGAAGGAGACCCAGTACTTC. As protein: CASSRGGKETQYF. Full variable domain (missing parts from reference TRBV7-6 and TRBJ2-5): GAGVSQSPRYKVTKRGQDVALRCDPISGHVSLYWYRQALGQGPEFLTYFNYEAQQDKSGLPNDRFSAERPEGSISTLTIQRTEQRDSAMYRCASSRGGKETQYFGPGTRLLVL.

This clone has only a few counts. The V call is TRBV7-6, the J call TRBJ2-7; 12 bases align to TRBD1. The germline V gene has CDR1 SGHVS and CDR2 FNYEAQ. The V segment lost 5 bases and the J segment 5 bases; nucleotides outside the gene matches: 4. The CDR3 length is 14 residues. CDR3 region: CASSRGTGGDEQYF. CDR3 sequence (DNA): TGTGCCAGCAGCCGAGGGACAGGGGGCGACGAGCAGTACTTC.

This rearrangement joins TRBV7-9 to TRBJ2-2; D might be TRBD2 (6 bases). CDR1 and CDR2 from the germline V gene are SEHNR and FQNEAQ (reference sequence). V dropped 7 bases and J dropped 6 bases, with 15 bases sitting between them. The CDR3 has 14 residues. The CDR3: CASNPIGGAGELFF. The DNA for the CDR3 is TGTGCCAGCAACCCGATCGGAGGGGCCGGGGAGCTGTTTTTT.

The chain joins TRBV2 to TRBJ2-1; 9 nucleotides agree with TRBD1. The CDR3 extends over 15 amino acids. Germline loops: CDR1 SNHLY, CDR2 FYNNEI. V was clipped by 6 bases and J by 2 bases; unmatched bases: 5. CDR3 residues: CASRSGQGTYNEQFF. DNA of the CDR3: TGTGCCAGCAGATCGGGACAGGGAACCTACAATGAGCAGTTCTTC.

This chain uses TRBV30 with TRBJ1-1; TRBD1 agrees at 11 bases. Losses at the gene ends were 7 bases for V and 3 bases for J; bases not matched to a gene: 4. Germline assignment: CDR1 GTSNPN and CDR2 SVGIG (reference sequence). The CDR3 is 13 residues long. CDR3 in DNA: TGTGCCTTGGACAGGGGGCGCGACACTGAAGCTTTCTTT. This sequence encodes CALDRGRDTEAFF.

This clone has only a few counts. The chain has TRBV7-6 and TRBJ1-3; D not certain. Germline V gives CDR1 SGHVS, CDR2 FNYEAQ. V lost 0 bases and J lost 4, with 13 bases in between. This CDR3 contains 16 residues. The CDR3 reads CASSLARAGSGNTIYF. DNA of the CDR3: TGTGCCAGCAGCTTAGCGCGGGCGGGGTCCGGAAACACCATATATTTT.

The chain carries TRBV5-4 and TRBJ2-5; perhaps TRBD2 as D (6 bases). The CDR3 runs 12 residues. V was trimmed by 0 bases and J by 7 bases, leaving 7 bases between them. Germline CDR1 SGHNT, CDR2 YYREEE (reference sequence). The CDR3 coding sequence is TGTGCCAGCAGCTTGGGGGGAGGGACCCAGTACTTC. Its protein product is CASSLGGGTQYF.

This chain connects TRBV30 to TRBJ2-7; possibly TRBD2 for D (6 bases). Germline loops: CDR1 GTSNPN, CDR2 SVGIG (reference sequence). The CDR3 totals 17 residues. Trimming took 2 bases from V and 7 from J, leaving 27 bases between them. CDR3 nucleotides: TGTGCCTGGAGTATAAGACCCACCGGGACTGGCTACAGAGAGCAGTACTTC. Translated: CAWSIRPTGTGYREQYF.

Comment on this clone: Other nucleotide sequences in the sample specify the same CDR3. The genes are TRBV6-5 and TRBJ1-1; the D is unclear. V was trimmed by 2 bases and J by 0 bases, leaving 4 bases between them. Germline assignment: CDR1 MNHEY and CDR2 SVGAGI. The CDR3 runs to 13 residues. The CDR3 sequence is CASSYGMNTEAFF. In nucleotides, the CDR3 is TGTGCCAGCAGTTACGGCATGAACACTGAAGCTTTCTTT.

V is TRBV7-9 and J is TRBJ1-1; no definite D call. The V gene lost 0 bases and the J gene lost 8 bases, with 10 bases spanning the gap. The CDR3 totals 13 residues. Germline values: CDR1 SEHNR, CDR2 FQNEAQ (reference sequence). CDR3 nucleotides: TGTGCCAGCAGCTTAGCTGGCTGGTCGGAAGCTTTCTTT. Its protein is CASSLAGWSEAFF.

CDR3 residues: CASSYGQNYEQYF. For the CDR3, the DNA is TGTGCCAGCAGTTACGGACAGAACTACGAGCAGTACTTC. The rearrangement uses TRBV6-5 and TRBJ2-7, with D perhaps TRBD1 (6 bases). Germline loops: CDR1 MNHEY, CDR2 SVGAGI. The CDR3 is 13 residues long. V dropped 2 bases and J dropped 3 bases, with 8 bases sitting between them.

The chain links TRBV29-1 to TRBJ1-4; D is ambiguous. V gave up 5 bases and J gave up 3 bases, with 16 bases separating them. The germline CDR1 and CDR2 sequences are SQVTM and ANQGSEA. This CDR3 contains 15 residues. DNA of the CDR3: TGCAGCGTTTTTATTCCGGGGAGGGCTAATGAAAAACTGTTTTTT. Encoded protein: CSVFIPGRANEKLFF.

J is TRBJ1-1 and V is TRBV7-3; D is unresolved. Germline V gene sequence: CDR1 SGHTA, CDR2 FQGTGA. V shed 5 bases and J shed 1 base, with 5 bases lying between them. CDR3 length equals 12 residues. CDR3: CASSAGNTEAFF. The DNA of the CDR3 is TGTGCCAGCAGCGCGGGGAACACTGAAGCTTTCTTT.

This clone was found once. The rearrangement links TRBV6-4 to TRBJ2-1; a possible D gene is TRBD2 (6 bases). The CDR3 covers 12 residues. Per germline, CDR1 MRHNA and CDR2 SNTAGT. V was pared by 5 bases and J by 7 bases, with 9 bases between. The CDR3, as DNA: TGTGCCAGCAGTCCTGCGGGGAATGAGCAGTTCTTC. Translated: CASSPAGNEQFF.

J is TRBJ2-7 and V is TRBV7-9; D is perhaps TRBD2 (5 bases). The CDR3 length is 14 residues. Trimming cost V 2 bases and J 0 bases, with 8 bases left between them. CDR1 and CDR2 (germline): SEHNR, FQNEAQ (reference sequence). The CDR3 DNA reads TGTGCCAGCAGCTTATTAGGGAGCTCCTACGAGCAGTACTTC. Amino acid sequence: CASSLLGSSYEQYF.

This clone was detected only a few times. The chain uses TRBV6-1 and TRBJ1-1; D perhaps matches TRBD1 (5 bases). There are 14 residues in the CDR3. Germline V gene sequence: CDR1 MNHNS, CDR2 SASEGT. V was cut by 11 bases and J by 4 bases, with 20 bases left in between. The CDR3 sequence: CASYRGQGGTEAFF. Written as DNA, the CDR3 is TGTGCCTCCTACCGGGGCCAGGGAGGCACTGAAGCTTTCTTT.

The gene calls are TRBV5-1 and TRBJ2-1, with TRBD1 matching 11 bases. Germline-derived CDR1 and CDR2 are SGHRS and YFSETQ. The CDR3 extends over 16 amino acids. The junction had 10 bases not matched to a gene; V was cut back by 2 bases and J by 9 bases. For the CDR3, the DNA is TGCGCCAGCAGCTTTAACATAGGACAGGGGGCGGGTGAGCAGTTCTTC. Amino acid sequence: CASSFNIGQGAGEQFF.

The rearrangement links TRBV28 to TRBJ1-6, with TRBD1 matching over 9 bases. This CDR3 contains 14 residues. Germline-derived CDR1 and CDR2 are MDHEN and SYDVKM. V gave up 7 bases and J gave up 8 bases; unmatched junction bases: 6. The CDR3 sequence is CASNTGTGYSPLHF. CDR3 sequence (DNA): TGTGCCAGCAACACCGGGACAGGGTATTCACCCCTCCACTTT.

In its sample, this clone was seen a few times. This chain connects TRBV30 to TRBJ1-2, with 7 bases identical to TRBD1. Germline lookup yields CDR1 GTSNPN and CDR2 SVGIG (reference sequence). The CDR3 loop spans 13 amino acids. Trimming at V came to 1 base and at J to 8 bases, leaving 7 bases not matched to a gene. The CDR3: CAWSAETGTGYTF. In DNA, the CDR3 is TGTGCCTGGAGTGCCGAGACAGGGACGGGCTACACCTTC.

The rearrangement uses TRBV10-2 and TRBJ1-6; the match to TRBD1 covers 7 bases. The CDR3 length is 13 residues. V lost 6 bases to trimming and J lost 8 bases; unmatched junction nucleotides: 4. The germline gives CDR1 WSHSY, CDR2 SAAADI. Here the CDR3 reads CASRAGTDSPLHF. As DNA, the CDR3 is TGCGCCAGCAGAGCCGGGACAGATTCACCCCTCCACTTT.

This clone has only a few counts. The rearrangement joins TRBV13 to TRBJ1-3; TRBD1 is a possible D gene (6 bases). The germline V gene encodes CDR1 PRHDT and CDR2 FYEKMQ (reference sequence). The CDR3 is made up of 15 amino acids. V gave up 2 bases and J gave up 4 bases, with 12 bases separating them. The CDR3 DNA is TGTGCCAGCAGCTTAAGGGGGACGAGGGGAAACACCATATATTTT. It specifies CASSLRGTRGNTIYF.

This clone was counted between two and nine times. V and J are TRBV6-4 and TRBJ2-6; 8 bases agree with TRBD1. V dropped 5 bases and J dropped 9; count of bases not matched to a gene: 6. This CDR3 is built from 14 residues. CDR1 and CDR2 (germline): MRHNA, SNTAGT. The CDR3 DNA is TGTGCCAGCAGTCCGGACAGGGCTCTCAACGTCCTGACTTTC. Encoded protein: CASSPDRALNVLTF.

The CDR3 DNA sequence: TGTGCCAGCAGCCCCGGGGGGCCCCCCTACGAGCAGTACTTC. Amino acids: CASSPGGPPYEQYF. The chain employs TRBV2 and TRBJ2-7; the D gene is possibly TRBD2 (7 bases). The CDR3 runs to 14 residues. Germline CDR1 is SNHLY and CDR2 is FYNNEI. The ends were cut back, 6 bases at V and 2 bases at J, with 14 bases in the middle.

This chain joins TRBV6-1 and TRBJ2-1, with 13 bases aligning to TRBD2. V lost 9 bases and J lost 4; bases outside the gene matches: 6. Germline assignment: CDR1 MNHNS and CDR2 SASEGT. CDR3 length equals 15 residues. The chain's CDR3 is CASRLAGGFYNEQFF. Here the CDR3 DNA reads TGTGCCAGTAGACTAGCGGGGGGATTTTACAATGAGCAGTTCTTC.

The chain has TRBV5-6 and TRBJ2-7, with 9 bases lining up with TRBD2. Germline lookup yields CDR1 SGHDT and CDR2 YYEEEE. With 4 bases clipped from V and 7 bases from J, the junction kept 9 bases outside the gene matches. This CDR3 contains 14 residues. CDR3 sequence (DNA): TGTGCCAGCAGCCTCCTAGCGGGGAGGAGGGAGCAGTACTTC. Translation: CASSLLAGRREQYF.